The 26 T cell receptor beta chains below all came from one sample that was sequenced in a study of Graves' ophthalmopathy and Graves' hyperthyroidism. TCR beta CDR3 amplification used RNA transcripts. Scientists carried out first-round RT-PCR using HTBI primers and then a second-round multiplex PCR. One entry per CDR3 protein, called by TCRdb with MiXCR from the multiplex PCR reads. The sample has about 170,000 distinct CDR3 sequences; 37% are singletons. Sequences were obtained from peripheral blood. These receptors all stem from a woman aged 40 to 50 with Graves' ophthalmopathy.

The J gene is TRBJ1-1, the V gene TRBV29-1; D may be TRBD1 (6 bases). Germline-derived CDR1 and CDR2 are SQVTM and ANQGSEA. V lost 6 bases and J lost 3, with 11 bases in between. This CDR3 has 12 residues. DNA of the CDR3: TGCAGCGTCCGGGGGGGCGACACTGAAGCTTTCTTT. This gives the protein CSVRGGDTEAFF. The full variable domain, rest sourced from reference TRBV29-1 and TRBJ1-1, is SAVISQKPSRDICQRGTSLTIQCQVDSQVTMMFWYRQQPGQSLTLIATANQGSEATYESGFVIDKFPISRPNLTFSTLTVSNMSPEDSSIYLCSVRGGDTEAFFGQGTRLTVV.

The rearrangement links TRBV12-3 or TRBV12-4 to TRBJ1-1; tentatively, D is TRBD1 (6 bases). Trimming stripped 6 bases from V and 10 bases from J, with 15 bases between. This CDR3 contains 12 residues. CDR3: CASSRTQGRAFF. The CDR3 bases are TGTGCCAGCAGCCGGACGCAGGGGAGAGCTTTCTTT.

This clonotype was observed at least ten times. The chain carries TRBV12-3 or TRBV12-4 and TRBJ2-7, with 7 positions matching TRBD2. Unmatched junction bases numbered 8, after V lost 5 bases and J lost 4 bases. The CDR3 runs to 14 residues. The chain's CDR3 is CASSPVGGSYEQYF. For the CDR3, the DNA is TGTGCCAGCAGTCCCGTGGGCGGGAGTTACGAGCAGTACTTC.

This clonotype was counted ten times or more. For the CDR3, the DNA is TGTGCCAGCAGCGACTACGGGACAGCCGAAGAGACCCAGTACTTC. It codes for CASSDYGTAEETQYF. The genes are TRBV7-9 and TRBJ2-5, with 7 bases fitting TRBD1. This CDR3 has 15 residues. V gave up 5 bases and J gave up 3 bases; unmatched junction bases: 9. From germline, CDR1 is SEHNR and CDR2 FQNEAQ (reference sequence).

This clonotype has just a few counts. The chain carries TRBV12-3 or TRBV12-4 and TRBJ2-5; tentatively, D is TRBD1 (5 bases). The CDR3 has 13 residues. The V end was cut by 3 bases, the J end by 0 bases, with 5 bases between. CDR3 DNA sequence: TGTGCCAGCAGTTTGACAGACCAAGAGACCCAGTACTTC. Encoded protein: CASSLTDQETQYF.

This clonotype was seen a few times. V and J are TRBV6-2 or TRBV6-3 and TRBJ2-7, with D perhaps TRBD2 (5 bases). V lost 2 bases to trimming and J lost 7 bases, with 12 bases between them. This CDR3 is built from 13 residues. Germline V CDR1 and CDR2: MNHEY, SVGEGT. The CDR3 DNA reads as TGTGCCAGCAGTTACCAGCTAGCTAGGGAGCAGTACTTC. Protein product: CASSYQLAREQYF.

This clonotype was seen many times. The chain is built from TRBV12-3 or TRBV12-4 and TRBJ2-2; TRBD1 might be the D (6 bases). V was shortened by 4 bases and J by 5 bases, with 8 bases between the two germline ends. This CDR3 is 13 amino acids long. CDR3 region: CASSSGVTGELFF. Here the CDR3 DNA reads TGTGCCAGCAGTTCAGGGGTGACCGGGGAGCTGTTTTTT.

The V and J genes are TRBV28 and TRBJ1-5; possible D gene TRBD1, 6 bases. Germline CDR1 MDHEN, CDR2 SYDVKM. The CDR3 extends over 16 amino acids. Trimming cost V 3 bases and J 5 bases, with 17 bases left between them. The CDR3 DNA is TGTGCCAGCAGTTTCGCATCCTTGGACAGCCATCAGCCCCAGCATTTT. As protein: CASSFASLDSHQPQHF.

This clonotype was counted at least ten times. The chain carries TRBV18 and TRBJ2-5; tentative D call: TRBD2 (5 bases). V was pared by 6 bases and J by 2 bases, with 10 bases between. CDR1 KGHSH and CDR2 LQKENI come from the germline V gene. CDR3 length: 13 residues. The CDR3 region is CASSLGMQETQYF. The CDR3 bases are TGTGCCAGCTCCCTCGGGATGCAAGAGACCCAGTACTTC.

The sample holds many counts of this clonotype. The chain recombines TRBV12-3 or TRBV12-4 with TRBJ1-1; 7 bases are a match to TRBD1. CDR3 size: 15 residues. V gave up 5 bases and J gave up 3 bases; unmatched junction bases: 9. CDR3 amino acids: CASSPGTAPDTEAFF. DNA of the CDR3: TGTGCCAGCAGTCCCGGGACAGCCCCCGACACTGAAGCTTTCTTT.

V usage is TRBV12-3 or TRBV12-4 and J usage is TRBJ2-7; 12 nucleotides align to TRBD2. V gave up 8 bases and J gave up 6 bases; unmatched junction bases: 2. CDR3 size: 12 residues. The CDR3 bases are TGTGCCAGCCTACTAGCGGGAGGCGAGCAGTACTTC. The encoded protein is CASLLAGGEQYF.

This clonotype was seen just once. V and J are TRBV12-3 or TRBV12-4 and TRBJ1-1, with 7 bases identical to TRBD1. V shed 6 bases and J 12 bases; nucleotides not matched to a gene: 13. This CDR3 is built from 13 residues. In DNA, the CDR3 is TGTGCCAGCAGCCGACAACAGGGGCGGGGGTCTTTCTTT. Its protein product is CASSRQQGRGSFF.

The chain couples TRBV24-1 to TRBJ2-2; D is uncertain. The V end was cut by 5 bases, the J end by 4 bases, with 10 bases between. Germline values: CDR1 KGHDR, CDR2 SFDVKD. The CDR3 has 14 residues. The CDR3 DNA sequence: TGTGCCACCAGTGTTGGTTCCAGCACCGGGGAGCTGTTTTTT. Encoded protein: CATSVGSSTGELFF.

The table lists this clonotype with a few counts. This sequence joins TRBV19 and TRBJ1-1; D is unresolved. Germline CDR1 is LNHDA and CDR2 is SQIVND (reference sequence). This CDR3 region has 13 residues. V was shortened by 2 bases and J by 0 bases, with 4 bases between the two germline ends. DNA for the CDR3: TGTGCCAGTAGTATAACACTGAACACTGAAGCTTTCTTT. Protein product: CASSITLNTEAFF.

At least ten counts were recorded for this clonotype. The CDR3 nucleotides read TGTGCCAGCAGTTACTCCCGGTGGGGCAATCAGCCCCAGCATTTT. It specifies CASSYSRWGNQPQHF. The chain has TRBV6-5 and TRBJ1-5; D is ambiguous. This CDR3 spans 15 amino acids. The V end was cut by 0 bases, the J end by 2 bases, with 8 bases between. Germline V CDR1 and CDR2: MNHEY, SVGAGI.

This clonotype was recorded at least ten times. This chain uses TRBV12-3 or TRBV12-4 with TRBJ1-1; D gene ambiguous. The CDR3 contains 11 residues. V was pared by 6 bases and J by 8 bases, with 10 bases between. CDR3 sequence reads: CASRWRTEAFF. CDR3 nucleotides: TGTGCCAGCAGGTGGCGGACCGAAGCTTTCTTT.

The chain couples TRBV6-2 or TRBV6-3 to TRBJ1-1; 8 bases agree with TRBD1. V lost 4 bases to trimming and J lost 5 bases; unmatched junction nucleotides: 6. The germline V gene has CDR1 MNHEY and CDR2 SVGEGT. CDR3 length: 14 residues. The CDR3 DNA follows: TGTGCCAGCAGTTCATGGACAGGGACGACTGAAGCTTTCTTT. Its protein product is CASSSWTGTTEAFF.

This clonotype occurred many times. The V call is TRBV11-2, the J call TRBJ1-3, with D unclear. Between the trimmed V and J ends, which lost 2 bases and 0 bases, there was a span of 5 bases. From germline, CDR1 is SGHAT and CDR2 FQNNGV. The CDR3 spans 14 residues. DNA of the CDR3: TGTGCCAGCAGCTTATTGGCCTCTGGAAACACCATATATTTT. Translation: CASSLLASGNTIYF.

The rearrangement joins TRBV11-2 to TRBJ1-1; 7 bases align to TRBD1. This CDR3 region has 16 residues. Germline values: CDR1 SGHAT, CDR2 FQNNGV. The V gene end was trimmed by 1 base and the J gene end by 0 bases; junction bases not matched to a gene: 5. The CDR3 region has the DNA TGTGCCAGCAGCTTAGTCAGGGGGAAGATGAACACTGAAGCTTTCTTT. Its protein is CASSLVRGKMNTEAFF. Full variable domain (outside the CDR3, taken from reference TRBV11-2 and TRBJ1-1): EAGVAQSPRYKIIEKRQSVAFWCNPISGHATLYWYQQILGQGPKLLIQFQNNGVVDDSQLPKDRFSAERLKGVDSTLKIQPAKLEDSAVYLCASSLVRGKMNTEAFFGQGTRLTVV.

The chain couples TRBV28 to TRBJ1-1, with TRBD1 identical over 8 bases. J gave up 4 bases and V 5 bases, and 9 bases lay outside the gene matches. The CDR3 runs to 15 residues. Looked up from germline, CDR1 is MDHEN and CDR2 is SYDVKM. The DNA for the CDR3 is TGTGCCAGCAGTCTCGGGACAGGCTTGAGCACTGAAGCTTTCTTT. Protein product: CASSLGTGLSTEAFF.

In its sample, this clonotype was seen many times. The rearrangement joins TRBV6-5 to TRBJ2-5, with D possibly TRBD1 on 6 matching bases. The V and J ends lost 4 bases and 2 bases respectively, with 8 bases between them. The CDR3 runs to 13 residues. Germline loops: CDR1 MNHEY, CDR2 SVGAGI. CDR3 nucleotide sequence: TGTGCCAGCAGTTCGACAGGTCAAGAGACCCAGTACTTC. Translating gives CASSSTGQETQYF.

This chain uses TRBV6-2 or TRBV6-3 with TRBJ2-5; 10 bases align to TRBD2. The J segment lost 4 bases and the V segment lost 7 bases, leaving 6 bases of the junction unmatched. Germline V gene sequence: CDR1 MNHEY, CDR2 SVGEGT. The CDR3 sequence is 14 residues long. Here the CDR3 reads CASTSSGRPETQYF. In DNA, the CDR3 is TGTGCCAGCACATCTAGCGGGAGACCAGAGACCCAGTACTTC.

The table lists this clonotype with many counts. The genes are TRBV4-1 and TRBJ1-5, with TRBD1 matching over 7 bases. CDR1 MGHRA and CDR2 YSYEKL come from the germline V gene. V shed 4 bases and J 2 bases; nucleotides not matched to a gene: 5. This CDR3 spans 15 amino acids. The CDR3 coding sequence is TGCGCCAGCAGCCGAACAACAGGGGGCAATCAGCCCCAGCATTTT. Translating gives CASSRTTGGNQPQHF.

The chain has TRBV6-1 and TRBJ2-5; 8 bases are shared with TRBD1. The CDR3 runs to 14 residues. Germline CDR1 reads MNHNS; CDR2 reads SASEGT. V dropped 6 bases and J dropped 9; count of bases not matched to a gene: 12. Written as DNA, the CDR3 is TGTGCCAGCAGCCCGGGACAGGAGGGGTTGGCCCAGTACTTC. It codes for CASSPGQEGLAQYF.

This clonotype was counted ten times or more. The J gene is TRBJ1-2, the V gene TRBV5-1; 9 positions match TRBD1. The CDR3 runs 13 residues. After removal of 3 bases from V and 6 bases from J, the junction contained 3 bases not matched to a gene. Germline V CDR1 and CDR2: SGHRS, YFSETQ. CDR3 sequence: CASSSGQGDGYTF. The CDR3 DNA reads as TGCGCCAGCAGCTCGGGACAGGGAGATGGCTACACCTTC.

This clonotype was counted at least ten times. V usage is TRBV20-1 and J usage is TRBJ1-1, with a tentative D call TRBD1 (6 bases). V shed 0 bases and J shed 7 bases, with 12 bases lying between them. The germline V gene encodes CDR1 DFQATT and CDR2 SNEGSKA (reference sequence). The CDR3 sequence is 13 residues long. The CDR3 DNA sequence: TGCAGTGCTAGAGATTTGTTCAGGGGTGAAGCTTTCTTT. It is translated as CSARDLFRGEAFF.